Listed here are 26 T cell receptor beta chains from one sample, sequenced in a study of CD8 T cells in ankylosing spondylitis. A single record per CDR3 protein comes from TCRdb applying MiXCR to the 5' RACE reads. The sample includes 240,000 or so distinct CDR3 sequences, approximately 9% of them seen just once. The sequencing sample was made of blood, either unsorted or a sorted T cell fraction (not recorded which). The origin of the receptors is a male donor with ankylosing spondylitis or in good health (not recorded which).

This clonotype was seen at least ten times. The chain uses TRBV12-3 or TRBV12-4 and TRBJ2-7, with 7 nucleotides matching TRBD2. J gave up 6 bases and V 4 bases, and 3 bases lay outside the gene matches. The CDR3 length is 12 residues. The DNA of the CDR3 is TGTGCCAGCAGTTCCCGGGAGGTCGAGCAGTACTTC. Protein sequence: CASSSREVEQYF.

At least ten counts were recorded for this clonotype. CDR3 residues: CSAPGQIANYGYTF. In nucleotides, the CDR3 is TGCAGTGCTCCAGGACAGATAGCTAACTATGGCTACACCTTC. The rearrangement joins TRBV20-1 to TRBJ1-2, with D possibly being TRBD1 (6 bases). V gave up 5 bases and J gave up 0 bases, with 13 bases separating them. The CDR3 consists of 14 residues. The V gene's germline CDR1 is DFQATT and CDR2 SNEGSKA (reference sequence).

This clonotype showed up many times. The gene calls are TRBV12-3 or TRBV12-4 and TRBJ2-7, with 12 bases aligning to TRBD2. J was trimmed by 3 bases and V by 6 bases; bases with no gene match: 6. This CDR3 has 15 residues. The CDR3 bases are TGTGCCAGCAGCCCTGGACTAGCGGGGCTCTACGAGCAGTACTTC. Translated: CASSPGLAGLYEQYF.

This clonotype was seen only a few times. The chain uses TRBV12-3 or TRBV12-4 and TRBJ2-3; D call uncertain. The CDR3 extends over 13 amino acids. V was cut by 3 bases and J by 4 bases, with 8 bases left in between. CDR3 in amino acids: CASSFAQADTQYF. CDR3 DNA: TGTGCCAGCAGTTTCGCCCAAGCAGATACGCAGTATTTT.

With regard to this clonotype: A read error may account for a junction end that differs from germline. The chain joins TRBV19 to TRBJ1-2, with D perhaps TRBD1 (6 bases). The CDR3 loop spans 13 amino acids. Per the germline V gene, CDR1 is LNHDA and CDR2 is SQIVND (reference sequence). For the CDR3, the DNA is TGTGCCAGTAGCTTCGGGGACACCTATGGCTCCACCTTC. Amino acid sequence: CASSFGDTYGSTF.

This clonotype occurred many times. The CDR3 here is CASSRRQGAEAFF. CDR3 in DNA: TGTGCCAGCAGCCGAAGACAGGGAGCTGAAGCTTTCTTT. The gene calls are TRBV4-2 and TRBJ1-1; 7 bases fit TRBD1. Germline V gene lookup returns CDR1 LGHNA and CDR2 YNFKEQ. This CDR3 contains 13 residues. Trimming cost V 4 bases and J 6 bases; bases outside gene matches: 5.

This clonotype was detected many times. V is TRBV20-1 and J is TRBJ2-1; D perhaps matches TRBD2 (6 bases). This CDR3 has 16 amino acids. Germline CDR1 reads DFQATT; CDR2 reads SNEGSKA (reference sequence). V gave up 4 bases and J gave up 0 bases, with 16 bases separating them. CDR3 DNA: TGCAGTGCTACCCAAAGTGGACTATTCTCCTACAATGAGCAGTTCTTC. It yields the protein CSATQSGLFSYNEQFF.

This clonotype has at least ten counts. The chain combines TRBV5-1 with TRBJ1-1; D gene unclear. The CDR3 length is 13 residues. V was cut by 0 bases and J by 7 bases, with 10 bases left in between. CDR1 is SGHRS, CDR2 YFSETQ, per germline. The CDR3 DNA is TGCGCCAGCAGCTTGGATTGGGTCGGTGAAGCTTTCTTT. Translated: CASSLDWVGEAFF.

This clonotype has only a few counts. The chain is built from TRBV29-1 and TRBJ1-5; weak D call: TRBD1 (5 bases). V gave up 6 bases and J gave up 0 bases, with 9 bases separating them. The CDR3 loop spans 13 amino acids. CDR1 and CDR2 (germline): SQVTM, ANQGSEA. The CDR3 loop is CSVRDGSNQPQHF. Written as DNA, the CDR3 is TGCAGCGTCAGGGACGGTAGCAATCAGCCCCAGCATTTT. Full variable domain (missing parts from reference TRBV29-1 and TRBJ1-5): SAVISQKPSRDICQRGTSLTIQCQVDSQVTMMFWYRQQPGQSLTLIATANQGSEATYESGFVIDKFPISRPNLTFSTLTVSNMSPEDSSIYLCSVRDGSNQPQHFGDGTRLSIL.

The table lists this clonotype with many counts. The rearrangement joins TRBV12-3 or TRBV12-4 to TRBJ2-4; weak D call: TRBD1 (6 bases). CDR3 length: 17 residues. V lost 5 bases to trimming and J lost 0 bases, with 17 bases between them. CDR3 coding DNA: TGTGCCAGCAGTAGGACCGGGACACGGTTAGCCAAAAACATTCAGTACTTC. It specifies CASSRTGTRLAKNIQYF.

This clonotype was recorded a few times. The chain links TRBV5-5 to TRBJ1-1, with a weak D call TRBD1 (5 bases). This CDR3 spans 16 amino acids. Trimming removed 1 base at V and 1 base at J, with 14 bases between. Germline V gives CDR1 SGHKS, CDR2 YYEKEE (reference sequence). This chain's CDR3 is CASSLSAWGRNTEAFF. CDR3 nucleotide sequence: TGTGCCAGCAGCTTGTCCGCGTGGGGGAGGAACACTGAAGCTTTCTTT. Using reference TRBV5-5 and TRBJ1-1 for the parts outside the CDR3, the full variable domain is DAGVTQSPTHLIKTRGQQVTLRCSPISGHKSVSWYQQVLGQGPQFIFQYYEKEERGRGNFPDRFSARQFPNYSSELNVNALLLGDSALYLCASSLSAWGRNTEAFFGQGTRLTVV.

The rearrangement links TRBV4-3 to TRBJ2-1, with D hard to call. CDR3 length equals 15 residues. Looked up from germline, CDR1 is LGHNA and CDR2 is YSLEER. V was shortened by 0 bases and J by 0 bases, with 6 bases between the two germline ends. As DNA, the CDR3 is TGCGCCAGCAGCCAAGAGAAGGGCTCCTACAATGAGCAGTTCTTC. Protein sequence: CASSQEKGSYNEQFF.

The gene calls are TRBV12-3 or TRBV12-4 and TRBJ2-7; no definite D call. Between the trimmed V and J ends, which lost 6 bases and 6 bases, there was a span of 18 bases. The CDR3 totals 14 residues. CDR3 loop: CASSPNIIPREQYF. CDR3 DNA sequence: TGTGCCAGCAGCCCAAACATCATTCCTCGCGAGCAGTACTTC.

This clonotype was observed at least ten times. V is TRBV7-3 and J is TRBJ2-3; D is possibly TRBD1 or TRBD2 (5 bases each). This CDR3 spans 16 amino acids. Germline-derived CDR1 and CDR2 are SGHTA and FQGTGA. Trimming stripped 1 base from V and 2 bases from J, with 13 bases between. CDR3 amino acids: CASSLMGRGATDTQYF. The CDR3 DNA follows: TGTGCCAGCAGCTTAATGGGACGGGGAGCCACAGATACGCAGTATTTT.

The sample holds many counts of this clonotype. This chain links TRBV12-3 or TRBV12-4 with TRBJ2-2, with 7 nucleotides matching TRBD1. The ends lost 3 bases at V and 4 bases at J; junction bases unmatched: 5. The length of the CDR3 is 15 residues. The CDR3 DNA reads as TGTGCCAGCAGTTTCGACAGGGTTGGCACCGGGGAGCTGTTTTTT. Amino acids: CASSFDRVGTGELFF.

The CDR3 DNA follows: TGCGCCAGCAGCCAAGATCTCGGACAGGGCAATTCACCCCTCCACTTT. Encoded protein: CASSQDLGQGNSPLHF. The chain joins TRBV4-3 to TRBJ1-6; TRBD1 agrees at 8 bases. This CDR3 is 16 amino acids long. Trimming cost V 0 bases and J 7 bases; bases outside gene matches: 5. Germline loops: CDR1 LGHNA, CDR2 YSLEER.

With respect to this clonotype: A read error may account for a junction end that differs from germline. The V call is TRBV20-1, the J call TRBJ2-2, with 9 nucleotides matching TRBD2. Germline CDR1 reads DFQATT; CDR2 reads SNEGSKA (reference sequence). The CDR3 is 15 residues long. As DNA, the CDR3 is TGCTGTGCTAGAGGTAGCGGGAGCAACACCGGGGAGCTGTTTTTT. This sequence encodes CCARGSGSNTGELFF.

On this clonotype: A read error may explain this, as a much larger clone is one base away. This chain joins TRBV12-3 or TRBV12-4 and TRBJ2-7; TRBD1 matches 7 bases. The CDR3 is 16 amino acids. V dropped 0 bases and J dropped 3; count of bases not matched to a gene: 8. CDR3 sequence reads: CASSLAWDSPYYEQYF. The CDR3 DNA follows: TGTGCCAGCAGTTTAGCCTGGGACAGTCCTTACTACGAGCAGTACTTC.

At least ten counts were recorded for this clonotype. V gene TRBV4-3 combines with J gene TRBJ2-2; D might be TRBD1 or TRBD2, each matching 5 bases. This CDR3 contains 18 residues. Trimming stripped 2 bases from V and 0 bases from J, with 16 bases between. CDR1 LGHNA and CDR2 YSLEER come from the germline V gene. CDR3 region: CASSQKVIRGANTGELFF. Here the CDR3 DNA reads TGCGCCAGCAGCCAAAAAGTCATAAGAGGGGCGAACACCGGGGAGCTGTTTTTT.

This clonotype occurred many times. The rearrangement links TRBV5-5 to TRBJ2-1; TRBD2 matches 11 bases. V gave up 3 bases and J gave up 3 bases; unmatched junction bases: 5. The CDR3 consists of 16 residues. Germline CDR1 SGHKS, CDR2 YYEKEE (reference sequence). CDR3 bases: TGTGCCAGCAGCTCTCCGGGACTAGCGGACTACAATGAGCAGTTCTTC. It is translated as CASSSPGLADYNEQFF.

At least ten counts were recorded for this clonotype. This chain connects TRBV20-1 to TRBJ2-4, with a tentative D call TRBD1 (6 bases). Germline V gene sequence: CDR1 DFQATT, CDR2 SNEGSKA (reference sequence). This CDR3 has 15 amino acids. V was pared by 5 bases and J by 8 bases, with 22 bases between. The CDR3 nucleotides read TGCAGTGCTTCCTCTATATCACTGGGGGCGGACATTCAGTACTTC. It specifies CSASSISLGADIQYF.

The table lists this clonotype with many counts. V gene TRBV25-1 combines with J gene TRBJ1-2; D is ambiguous. Trimming took 0 bases from V and 0 from J, leaving 8 bases between them. Germline CDR1 is MGHDK and CDR2 is SYGVNS. The length of the CDR3 is 15 residues. CDR3 amino acids: CASSEYGAANYGYTF. CDR3 sequence (DNA): TGTGCCAGCAGTGAATATGGAGCAGCTAACTATGGCTACACCTTC.

The chain has TRBV7-9 and TRBJ1-5; 12 positions agree with TRBD1. J gave up 7 bases and V 5 bases, and 6 bases lay outside the gene matches. The CDR3 length is 15 residues. Germline V gene sequence: CDR1 SEHNR, CDR2 FQNEAQ (reference sequence). CDR3 residues: CASSAGQGAWQPQHF. CDR3 coding DNA: TGTGCCAGCAGCGCGGGACAGGGGGCATGGCAGCCCCAGCATTTT.

This clonotype came up many times. The rearrangement links TRBV7-8 to TRBJ1-6, with D maybe TRBD1 (5 bases). The germline V gene encodes CDR1 SGHVS and CDR2 FQNEAQ. Trimming shortened V by 1 base and J by 10 bases, and 14 bases separated the two germline ends. This CDR3 has 15 amino acids. The CDR3 reads CASSLVGGKGSPLHF. The CDR3 region has the DNA TGTGCCAGCAGCTTAGTCGGGGGTAAGGGATCACCCCTCCACTTT.

The chain combines TRBV30 with TRBJ1-1; possibly TRBD1 for D (6 bases). Germline assignment: CDR1 GTSNPN and CDR2 SVGIG (reference sequence). This CDR3 has 14 residues. V was cut by 1 base and J by 2 bases, with 11 bases left in between. CDR3 residues: CAWSDWTVNTEAFF. The CDR3 DNA follows: TGTGCCTGGAGTGACTGGACAGTCAACACTGAAGCTTTCTTT.

At least ten counts were recorded for this clonotype. The V call is TRBV9, the J call TRBJ2-2, with TRBD2 as a possible D gene (5 bases). Trimming cost V 3 bases and J 6 bases, with 15 bases left between them. Germline V CDR1 and CDR2: SGDLS, YYNGEE. The CDR3 runs to 15 residues. This CDR3 is CASSGGGLVPGELFF. In DNA, the CDR3 is TGTGCCAGCAGCGGCGGCGGGCTAGTCCCCGGGGAGCTGTTTTTT. Based on the CDR3 plus reference TRBV9 and TRBJ2-2, the full variable domain is DSGVTQTPKHLITATGQRVTLRCSPRSGDLSVYWYQQSLDQGLQFLIQYYNGEERAKGNILERFSAQQFPDLHSELNLSSLELGDSALYFCASSGGGLVPGELFFGEGSRLTVL.